The clone carrying this TCR beta chain has a single count. The sample belongs to a study of blood T cell repertoires in COVID-19. The protocol was immunoSEQ multiplex PCR, while the TCRdb copy is restricted to in-frame clones and leaves out a portion. The data show some 160,000 clones, with around 86% seen just once and approximately 12% held by the top ten. In germline, CDR1 is LNHDA, CDR2 SQIVND (reference sequence). The CDR3 runs 17 residues. V was pared by 1 base and J by 6 bases, with 10 bases of the junction left unmatched. The sample comprised peripheral blood. This sequence joins TRBV19 and TRBJ2-1, with 9 nucleotides matching TRBD1. This receptor was identified in a man in his 70s who had recovered from COVID-19. CDR3 in amino acids: CASSIGRGQGFLNEQFF. The CDR3 DNA reads as TGTGCCAGTAGTATAGGAAGGGGACAGGGATTCCTCAATGAGCAGTTCTTC.